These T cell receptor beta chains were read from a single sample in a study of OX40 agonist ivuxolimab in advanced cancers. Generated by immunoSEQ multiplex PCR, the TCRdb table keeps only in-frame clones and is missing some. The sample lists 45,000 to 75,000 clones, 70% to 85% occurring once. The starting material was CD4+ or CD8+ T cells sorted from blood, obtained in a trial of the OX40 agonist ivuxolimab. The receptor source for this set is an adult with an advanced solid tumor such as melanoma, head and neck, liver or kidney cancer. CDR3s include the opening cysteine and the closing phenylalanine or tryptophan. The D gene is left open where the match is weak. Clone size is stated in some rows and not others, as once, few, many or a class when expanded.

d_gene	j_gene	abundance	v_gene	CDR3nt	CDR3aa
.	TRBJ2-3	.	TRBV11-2	TGTGCCAGCAGCTTAACGGGAGATACGCAGTATTTT	CASSLTGDTQYF
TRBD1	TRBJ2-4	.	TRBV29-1	TGCAGCGTCATGTCGACAGGGGGAAGTCCCCTAAAAAACATTCAGTACTTC	CSVMSTGGSPLKNIQYF
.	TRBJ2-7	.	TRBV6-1	TGTGCCAGCAGTGAACCATCAAAGTCCTACGAGCAGTACTTC	CASSEPSKSYEQYF
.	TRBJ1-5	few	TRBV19	TGTGCCAGTAGGACGCAGGTCTTTAGCAATCAGCCCCAGCATTTT	CASRTQVFSNQPQHF
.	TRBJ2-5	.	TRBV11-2	TGTGCCAGCCGACGTGGCAGCGGGTCACGCTATCAACAAGAGACCCAGTACTTC	CASRRGSGSRYQQETQYF
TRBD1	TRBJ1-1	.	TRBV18	TGTGCCAGCTCACGTTCCGGGACAGAGAACACTGAAGCTTTCTTT	CASSRSGTENTEAFF
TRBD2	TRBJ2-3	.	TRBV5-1	TGCGCCAGCAGCTTGAGGCTAGCGGGAGGGATGATCACAGATACGCAGTATTTT	CASSLRLAGGMITDTQYF
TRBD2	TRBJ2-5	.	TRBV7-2	TGTGCCAGCAGCGAGGGGACTAGCGGGAGGGTTTGGCGGGAGACCCAGTACTTC	CASSEGTSGRVWRETQYF
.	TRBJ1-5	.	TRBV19	TGTGCCAGTAGGGCAAACGGGCCCCAGCATTTT	CASRANGPQHF
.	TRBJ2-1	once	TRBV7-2	TGTGCCAGCAGCTTAGGGCGAAATGAGCAGTTCTTC	CASSLGRNEQFF
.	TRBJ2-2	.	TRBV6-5	TGTGCCAGCAGTCTTAGCGGGAACACCGGGGAGCTGTTTTTT	CASSLSGNTGELFF
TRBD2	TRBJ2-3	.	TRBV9	TGTGCCAGCAGCGTGGGCCTAGCGGGGGTAACAGATACGCAGTATTTT	CASSVGLAGVTDTQYF
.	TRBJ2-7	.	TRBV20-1	TGCAGTGCTAGACGGGCTGACGAGCAGTACTTC	CSARRADEQYF
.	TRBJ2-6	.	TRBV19	TGTGCCAGTTCCGCATCCTCGAGTCCTGGGGCCAACGTCCTGACTTTC	CASSASSSPGANVLTF
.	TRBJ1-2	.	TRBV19	TGTGCCAGTAGTATTACCCAAGGGACCTATGGCTACACCTTC	CASSITQGTYGYTF
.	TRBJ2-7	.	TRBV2	TGTGCCAGCAATAAACAGGGCTCCTACGAGCAGTACTTC	CASNKQGSYEQYF
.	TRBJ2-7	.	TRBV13	TGTGCCAGCAGCTCCTCCGGGACATTCTCCTACGAGCAGTACTTC	CASSSSGTFSYEQYF
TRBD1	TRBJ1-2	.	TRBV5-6	TGTGCCAGCAGCTTGGAGACAGGGCACTATGGCTACACCTTC	CASSLETGHYGYTF
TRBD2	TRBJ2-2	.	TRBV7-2	TGTGCCAGCAGCCCCCCTAGCGGGAGGGTGGTCGGGGAGCTGTTTTTT	CASSPPSGRVVGELFF
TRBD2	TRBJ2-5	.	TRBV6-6	TGTGCCAGCAGCTTTAGCGGGGCCCAAGAGACCCAGTACTTC	CASSFSGAQETQYF
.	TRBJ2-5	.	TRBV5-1	TGCGCCAGCACCTGGGGGGAAGAGACCCAGTACTTC	CASTWGEETQYF
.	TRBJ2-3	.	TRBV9	TGTGCCAGCAGCGTGGGTGTTTCCAGGGAACATACGCAGTATTTT	CASSVGVSREHTQYF
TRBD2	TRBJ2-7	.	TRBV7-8	TGTGCCAGCAGCTTGACTAGCGGGAAAAACGAGCAGTACTTC	CASSLTSGKNEQYF
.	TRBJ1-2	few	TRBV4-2	TGTGCCAGCAGCCAAGACTCCCAAGGATACGGCTACACCTTC	CASSQDSQGYGYTF
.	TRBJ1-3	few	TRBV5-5	TGTGCCAGCAGCTTTTTCTGGGAGGGACGGGGAAGATACTCTGGAAACACCATATATTTT	CASSFFWEGRGRYSGNTIYF
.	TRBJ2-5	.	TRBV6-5	TGTGCCAGCACCCTGACGATTCGGGAGACCCAGTACTTC	CASTLTIRETQYF
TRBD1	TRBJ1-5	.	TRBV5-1	TGCGCCAGCAGCCTGATGACAGGGGGGAATCAGCCCCAGCATTTT	CASSLMTGGNQPQHF
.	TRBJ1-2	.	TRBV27	TGTGCCAGCAGTTTCAACTACGGGACGAGCGGCTACACCTTC	CASSFNYGTSGYTF
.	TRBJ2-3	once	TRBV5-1	TGCGCCAGCAGCAAAGGACAGACAGATACGCAGTATTTT	CASSKGQTDTQYF
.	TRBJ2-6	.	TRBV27	TGTGCCAGCAGTTTCGCCAGGGGCCATGGGGCCAACGTCCTGACTTTC	CASSFARGHGANVLTF
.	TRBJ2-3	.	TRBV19	TGTGCCAGTAGGGAACAGGGATGGAGGGCCACAGATACGCAGTATTTT	CASREQGWRATDTQYF
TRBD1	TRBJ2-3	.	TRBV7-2	TGTGCCAGCCGCCGGGACAGGCGGGGCACAGATACGCAGTATTTT	CASRRDRRGTDTQYF
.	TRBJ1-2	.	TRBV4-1	TGCGCCAGCAGCCAAGGGGTTCCAAGGGCCGCTGAGGGTGGCTACACCTTC	CASSQGVPRAAEGGYTF
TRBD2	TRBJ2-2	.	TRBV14	TGTGCCAGCAGCCTGCCGGGACTAGCGAGCACCGGGGAGCTGTTTTTT	CASSLPGLASTGELFF
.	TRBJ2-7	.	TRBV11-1	TGTGCCAGCAGCTTAGTAGCGAAACCCTACGAGCAGTACTTC	CASSLVAKPYEQYF
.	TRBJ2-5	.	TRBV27	TGTGCCAGCAGTTTAATGGCGATCGGGGAGACCCAGTACTTC	CASSLMAIGETQYF
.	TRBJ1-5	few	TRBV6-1	TGTGCCAGCAGTGATACATTCAAGGTCTCCCTCAATCAGCCCCAGCATTTT	CASSDTFKVSLNQPQHF
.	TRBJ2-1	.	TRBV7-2	TGTGCCAGCAGCTCGACCCCGAGCTCCTACAATGAGCAGTTCTTC	CASSSTPSSYNEQFF
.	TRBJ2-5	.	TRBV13	TGTGCCGCGGCCCTAGGGGCCCAGTACTTC	CAAALGAQYF
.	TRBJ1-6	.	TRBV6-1	TGTGCCAGCGGGGGGGATCAGCTAAGAGATTCACCCCTCCACTTT	CASGGDQLRDSPLHF